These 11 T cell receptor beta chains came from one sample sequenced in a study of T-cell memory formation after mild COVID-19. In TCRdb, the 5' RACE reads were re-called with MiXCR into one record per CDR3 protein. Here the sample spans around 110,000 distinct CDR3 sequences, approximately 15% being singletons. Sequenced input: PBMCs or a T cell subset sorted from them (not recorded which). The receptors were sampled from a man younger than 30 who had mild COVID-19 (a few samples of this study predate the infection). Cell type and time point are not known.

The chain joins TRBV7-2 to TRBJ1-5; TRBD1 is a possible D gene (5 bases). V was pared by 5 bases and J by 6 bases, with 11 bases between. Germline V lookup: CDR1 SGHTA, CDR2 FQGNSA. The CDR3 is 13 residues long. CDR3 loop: CASSPGRVQPQHF. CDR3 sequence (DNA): TGTGCCAGCAGCCCGGGGCGCGTTCAGCCCCAGCATTTT.

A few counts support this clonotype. CDR3 sequence (DNA): TGCGCCAGCAGCCAAGAAGGGGAGGGGTTGTATGGAAACACCATATATTTT. It translates to CASSQEGEGLYGNTIYF. The gene calls are TRBV4-3 and TRBJ1-3; D may be TRBD1 (5 bases). Trimming cost V 0 bases and J 3 bases, with 15 bases left between them. CDR3 length: 17 residues. The germline V gene has CDR1 LGHNA and CDR2 YSLEER.

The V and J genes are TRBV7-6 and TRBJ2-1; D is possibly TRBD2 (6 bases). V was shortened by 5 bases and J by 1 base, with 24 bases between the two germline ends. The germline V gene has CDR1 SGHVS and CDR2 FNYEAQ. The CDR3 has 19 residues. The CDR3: CASSTPRDSLYTSYNEQFF. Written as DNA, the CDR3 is TGTGCCAGCAGCACTCCTCGGGACTCCCTCTACACGTCCTACAATGAGCAGTTCTTC.

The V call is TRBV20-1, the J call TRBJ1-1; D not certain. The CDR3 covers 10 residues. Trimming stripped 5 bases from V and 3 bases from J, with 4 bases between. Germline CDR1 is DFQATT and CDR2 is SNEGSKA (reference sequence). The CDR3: CSALDTEAFF. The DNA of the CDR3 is TGCAGTGCTCTTGACACTGAAGCTTTCTTT.

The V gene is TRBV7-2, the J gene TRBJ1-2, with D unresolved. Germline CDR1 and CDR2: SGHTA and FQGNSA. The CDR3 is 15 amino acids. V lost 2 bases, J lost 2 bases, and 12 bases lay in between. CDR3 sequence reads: CASSLPGAINYGYTF. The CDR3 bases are TGTGCCAGCAGCTTACCAGGCGCTATAAACTATGGCTACACCTTC.

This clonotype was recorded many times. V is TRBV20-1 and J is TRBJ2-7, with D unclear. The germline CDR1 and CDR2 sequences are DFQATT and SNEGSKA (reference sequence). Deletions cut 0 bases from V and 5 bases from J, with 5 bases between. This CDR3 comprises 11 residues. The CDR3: CSAREGNEQYF. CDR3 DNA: TGCAGTGCTAGAGAAGGAAACGAGCAGTACTTC.

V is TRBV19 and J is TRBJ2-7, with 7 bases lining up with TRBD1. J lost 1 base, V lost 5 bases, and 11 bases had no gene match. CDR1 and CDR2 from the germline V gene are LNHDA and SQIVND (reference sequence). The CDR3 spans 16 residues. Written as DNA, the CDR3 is TGTGCCAGTAGTTCTCTCCCCGGGACAGTATCCTACGAGCAGTACTTC. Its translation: CASSSLPGTVSYEQYF.

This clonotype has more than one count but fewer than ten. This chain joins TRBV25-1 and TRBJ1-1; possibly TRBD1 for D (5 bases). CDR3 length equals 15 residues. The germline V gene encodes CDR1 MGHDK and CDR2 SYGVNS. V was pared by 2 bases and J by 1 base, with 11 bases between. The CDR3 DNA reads TGTGCCAGCAGTGAAACCGGGGGATCGAACACTGAAGCTTTCTTT. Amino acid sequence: CASSETGGSNTEAFF.

The CDR3 loop reads CASALAGVPNQPQHF. Written as DNA, the CDR3 is TGTGCCAGCGCACTCGCAGGGGTGCCCAATCAGCCCCAGCATTTT. The rearrangement links TRBV6-2 or TRBV6-3 to TRBJ1-5; D may be TRBD1 (6 bases). The CDR3 runs to 15 residues. Germline lookup yields CDR1 MNHEY and CDR2 SVGEGT. V was trimmed by 8 bases and J by 3 bases, leaving 17 bases between them.

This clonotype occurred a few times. The CDR3 DNA reads as TGTGCCAGCAGCTTCGGCCCCCCCTTCGAGCAGTACGTC. It codes for CASSFGPPFEQYV. The V and J genes are TRBV7-9 and TRBJ2-7; D not resolved. The CDR3 contains 13 residues. The V gene's germline CDR1 is SEHNR and CDR2 FQNEAQ (reference sequence). V gave up 3 bases and J gave up 6 bases, with 12 bases separating them.

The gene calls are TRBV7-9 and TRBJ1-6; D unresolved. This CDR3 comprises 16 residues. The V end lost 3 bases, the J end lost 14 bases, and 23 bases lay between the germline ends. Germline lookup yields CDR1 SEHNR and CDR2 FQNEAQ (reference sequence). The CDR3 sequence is CASSFHQPGPASALHF. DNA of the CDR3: TGTGCCAGCAGCTTTCATCAACCGGGCCCCGCGTCGGCCCTCCACTTT. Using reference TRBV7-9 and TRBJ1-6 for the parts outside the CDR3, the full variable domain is DTGVSQNPRHKITKRGQNVTFRCDPISEHNRLYWYRQTLGQGPEFLTYFQNEAQLEKSRLLSDRFSAERPKGSFSTLEIQRTEQGDSAMYLCASSFHQPGPASALHFGNGTRLTVT.